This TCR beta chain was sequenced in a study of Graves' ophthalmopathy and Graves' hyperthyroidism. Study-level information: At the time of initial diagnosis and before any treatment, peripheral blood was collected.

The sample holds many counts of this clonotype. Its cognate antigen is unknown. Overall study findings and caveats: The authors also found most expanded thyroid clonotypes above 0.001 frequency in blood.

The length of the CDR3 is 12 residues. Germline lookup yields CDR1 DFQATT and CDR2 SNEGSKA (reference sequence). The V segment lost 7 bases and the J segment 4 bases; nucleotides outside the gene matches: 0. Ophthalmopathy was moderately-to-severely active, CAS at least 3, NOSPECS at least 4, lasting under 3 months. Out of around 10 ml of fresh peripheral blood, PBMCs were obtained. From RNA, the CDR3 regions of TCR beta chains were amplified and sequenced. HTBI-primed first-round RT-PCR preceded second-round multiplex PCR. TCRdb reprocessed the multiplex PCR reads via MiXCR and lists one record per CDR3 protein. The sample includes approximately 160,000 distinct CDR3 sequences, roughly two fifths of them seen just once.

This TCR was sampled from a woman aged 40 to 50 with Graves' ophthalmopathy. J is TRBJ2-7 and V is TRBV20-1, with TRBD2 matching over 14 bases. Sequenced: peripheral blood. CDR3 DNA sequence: TGCAGTGGACTAGCGGGGGGGTACGAGCAGTACTTC. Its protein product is CSGLAGGYEQYF.